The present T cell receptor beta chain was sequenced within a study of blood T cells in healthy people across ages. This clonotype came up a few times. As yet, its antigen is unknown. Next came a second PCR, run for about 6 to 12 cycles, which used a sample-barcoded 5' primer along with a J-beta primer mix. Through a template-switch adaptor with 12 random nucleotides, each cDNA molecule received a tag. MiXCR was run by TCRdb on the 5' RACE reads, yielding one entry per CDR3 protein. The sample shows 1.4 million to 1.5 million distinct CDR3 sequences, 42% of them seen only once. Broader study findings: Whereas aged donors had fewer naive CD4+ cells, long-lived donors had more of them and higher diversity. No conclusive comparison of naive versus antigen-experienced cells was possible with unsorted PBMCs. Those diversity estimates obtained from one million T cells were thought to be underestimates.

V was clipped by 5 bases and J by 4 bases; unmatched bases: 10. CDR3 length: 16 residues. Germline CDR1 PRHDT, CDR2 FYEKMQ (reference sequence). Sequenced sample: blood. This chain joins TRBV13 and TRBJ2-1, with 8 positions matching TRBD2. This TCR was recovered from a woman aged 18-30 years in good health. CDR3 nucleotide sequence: TGTGCCAGCAGCCCCAGAGGTCTAGCGGGTTACAATGAGCAGTTCTTC. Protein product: CASSPRGLAGYNEQFF.